The 12 T cell receptor beta chains given below trace back to one sample, sequenced in a study of blood T cell repertoires in COVID-19. Assay used: immunoSEQ multiplex PCR; TCRdb lists only in-frame clones, some missing. The sample lists around 270,000 clones, around four fifths occurring once. The specimen was peripheral blood. The source of these receptors is a man in his fifties or sixties with acute or convalescent COVID-19.

V and J are TRBV10-3 and TRBJ1-5, with a weak D call TRBD1 (5 bases). This CDR3 is 13 amino acids long. Germline CDR1 and CDR2: ENHRY and SYGVKD. V was shortened by 10 bases and J by 6 bases, with 16 bases between the two germline ends. As DNA, the CDR3 is TGTGCCACTCTAGGGGAGGTGGGTCAGCCCCAGCATTTT. Protein sequence: CATLGEVGQPQHF.

Written as DNA, the CDR3 is TGTGCCAGCAGTCCCACGGGTCCTTACGAGCAGTACTTC. Residues: CASSPTGPYEQYF. This chain uses TRBV28 with TRBJ2-7; D gene ambiguous. The CDR3 has 13 amino acids. The germline V gene encodes CDR1 MDHEN and CDR2 SYDVKM. Trimming pared 5 bases from V and 4 bases from J, leaving 12 bases between.

This chain uses TRBV2 with TRBJ1-1; 7 bases are a match to TRBD1. The J segment lost 6 bases and the V segment lost 8 bases, leaving 12 bases of the junction unmatched. The CDR3 is 14 residues long. Germline CDR1 SNHLY, CDR2 FYNNEI. CDR3 protein: CASRRQGSTAEAFF. The CDR3 nucleotides read TGTGCCAGCCGACGACAGGGTAGCACGGCTGAAGCTTTCTTT.

This clone occurred once. The chain couples TRBV9 to TRBJ1-5, with D unresolved. Germline V gene data show CDR1 as SGDLS and CDR2 as YYNGEE. The CDR3 is made up of 17 amino acids. V shed 0 bases and J shed 6 bases, with 19 bases lying between them. The CDR3 bases are TGTGCCAGCAGCGTAGGGGCGGGGTCGTACCTTGTTCAGCCCCAGCATTTT. This gives the protein CASSVGAGSYLVQPQHF.

The genes are TRBV10-2 and TRBJ1-2; 9 bases match TRBD1. This CDR3 comprises 17 residues. Per the germline V gene, CDR1 is WSHSY and CDR2 is SAAADI. The V gene end was trimmed by 3 bases and the J gene end by 4 bases; junction bases not matched to a gene: 12. The CDR3 coding sequence is TGCGCCAGCAGTGATGAGGGACAGGGATATTGGGTCTATGGCTACACCTTC. The encoded protein is CASSDEGQGYWVYGYTF.

The table lists this clone with a count of one. The V call is TRBV27, the J call TRBJ1-2; TRBD1 is a possible D gene (6 bases). Trimming removed 2 bases from V and 6 bases from J, with 7 bases in between. The germline gives CDR1 MNHEY, CDR2 SMNVEV (reference sequence). The length of the CDR3 is 12 residues. The CDR3 region has the DNA TGTGCCAGCAGTTTAGAGGGGGATGGCTACACCTTC. As protein: CASSLEGDGYTF.

J is TRBJ2-1 and V is TRBV7-9; 8 positions match TRBD2. Germline values: CDR1 SEHNR, CDR2 FQNEAQ (reference sequence). V shed 4 bases and J 6 bases; nucleotides not matched to a gene: 8. There are 15 residues in the CDR3. The CDR3 reads CASSSTLSGANEQFF. Here the CDR3 DNA reads TGTGCCAGCAGCTCAACACTTAGCGGGGCCAATGAGCAGTTCTTC.

The gene calls are TRBV28 and TRBJ2-7; weak D call: TRBD2 (5 bases). The CDR3 has 17 residues. The V end lost 4 bases, the J end lost 0 bases, and 19 bases lay between the germline ends. Germline assignment: CDR1 MDHEN and CDR2 SYDVKM. CDR3 protein: CASSSLLGLPLSYEQYF. The CDR3 DNA sequence: TGTGCCAGCAGTTCGCTCCTCGGACTTCCTCTCTCCTACGAGCAGTACTTC. The complete variable domain, with remaining parts taken from reference TRBV28 and TRBJ2-7, reads DVKVTQSSRYLVKRTGEKVFLECVQDMDHENMFWYRQDPGLGLRLIYFSYDVKMKEKGDIPEGYSVSREKKERFSLILESASTNQTSMYLCASSSLLGLPLSYEQYFGPGTRLTVT.

V usage is TRBV30 and J usage is TRBJ1-4, with D perhaps matching TRBD1 (5 bases). This CDR3 spans 16 amino acids. Germline values: CDR1 GTSNPN, CDR2 SVGIG (reference sequence). Trimming removed 2 bases at V and 2 bases at J, with 15 bases between. The CDR3: CAWSRARVATNEKLFF. CDR3 coding DNA: TGTGCCTGGAGTAGGGCCAGGGTGGCCACTAATGAAAAACTGTTTTTT.

This sequence joins TRBV6-2 or TRBV6-3 and TRBJ1-6; perhaps TRBD1 as D (5 bases). The CDR3 has 15 residues. The germline CDR1 and CDR2 sequences are MNHEY and SVGEGT. V shed 2 bases and J shed 7 bases, with 12 bases lying between them. The CDR3 loop reads CASSYRDRQNSPLHF. The DNA for the CDR3 is TGTGCCAGCAGTTACCGCGACAGACAGAATTCACCCCTCCACTTT.

This clone occurred a few times. J is TRBJ2-5 and V is TRBV12-5; D ambiguous. The CDR3 runs to 13 residues. Germline CDR1 and CDR2: LGHNT and FRNRAP. Trimming shortened V by 1 base and J by 2 bases, and 5 bases separated the two germline ends. As DNA, the CDR3 is TGTGCTAGTGGTTTGGACTATCAAGAGACCCAGTACTTC. Translating gives CASGLDYQETQYF.

The CDR3 DNA reads as TGTGCCAGCAGCCCGAAGGGGGGAGGGACCACTGAAGCTTTCTTT. It translates to CASSPKGGGTTEAFF. The rearrangement links TRBV7-3 to TRBJ1-1; weak D call: TRBD1 (6 bases). Looked up from germline, CDR1 is SGHTA and CDR2 is FQGTGA. The CDR3 runs 15 residues. The V end was cut by 5 bases, the J end by 4 bases, with 17 bases between.